This T cell receptor beta chain was captured in a study of chemoradiotherapy in HPV16-positive cancers. The study's findings and limits: Only two HPV16-positive patients supplied the functional HPV-specificity definition.

Comments on this clone: The antigen is undetermined.

Repertoires were sampled repeatedly during chemoradiotherapy. The method was immunoSEQ multiplex PCR; TCRdb's version includes in-frame clones alone and lacks a portion of them. The data hold more than 7,000 clones, with roughly four fifths observed a single time. V was clipped by 6 bases and J by 7 bases, with 12 bases between them. The germline gives CDR1 MNHEY, CDR2 SVGAGI. The CDR3 is 12 amino acids. This specimen was tumor tissue, taken from a patient who underwent chemoradiotherapy. The chain is built from TRBV6-5 and TRBJ1-1; tentative D call: TRBD1 (6 bases). This receptor was identified in a human donor with HPV-associated anogenital cancer. The CDR3 nucleotides are TGTGCCAGCAGCCCTACAGGGATTGAAGCTTTCTTT. This encodes CASSPTGIEAFF.